The following is a TCR beta chain sequence with its context. Its specificity is not known. An end of the junction does not agree with germline; a read error may underlie this. Sequencing libraries made from TCR beta cDNA carried unique molecular identifiers. TCRdb reanalysed the PCR reads using MiXCR and keeps one entry per CDR3 protein. The data hold 750,000 to 900,000 distinct CDR3 sequences, with roughly 50% observed a single time. This record belongs to a study of post-analysis software for immune sequencing data. Study conclusions and caveats: By F measure, samples from a shared preparation batch strongly co-clustered. In patients, roughly 5 TRBV segments were more frequent than in controls, with TRBV5-6, TRBV5-1 and TRBV20-1 among them.

In germline, CDR1 is LGHNA, CDR2 YSLEER. CDR3 length: 15 amino acids. The chain couples TRBV4-3 to TRBJ1-1, with unresolved D. The clonotype comes from a girl aged 10-17 years with multiple sclerosis. Sequenced: blood. The CDR3: CAGSQDSGGNTEAFF. In nucleotides, the CDR3 is TGCGCCGGCAGCCAAGATTCTGGAGGAAACACTGAAGCTTTCTTT.